These 21 T cell receptor beta chains originate from one sample sequenced in a study of shared clonotypes between healthy human individuals. CD45RO negativity and positive selection for CCR7 defined naive CD8 cells, a population that excluded terminally differentiated effector memory CD45RA+ cells. Measured with immunoSEQ multiplex PCR; TCRdb has only the in-frame clones, and not every one. The repertoire consists of 2 million to 2.5 million clones, with over 85% occurring once and the leading ten covering 1% to 1.3%. Material: naive CD8+ T cells sorted from blood. These receptors were taken from a man aged 18 to 35 in good health.

This chain connects TRBV4-1 to TRBJ2-3; D may be TRBD2 (6 bases). Trimming took 3 bases from V and 3 from J, leaving 13 bases between them. This CDR3 contains 15 residues. Germline lookup yields CDR1 MGHRA and CDR2 YSYEKL. CDR3 sequence: CASSHGWDSTDTQYF. In nucleotides, the CDR3 is TGCGCCAGCAGCCACGGATGGGACTCAACAGATACGCAGTATTTT.

This rearrangement joins TRBV18 to TRBJ2-1; D could derive from TRBD1 or TRBD2 (5 bases each). With 3 bases removed from V and 9 bases from J, the gap between germline ends came to 9 bases. This CDR3 is built from 12 residues. The V gene's germline CDR1 is KGHSH and CDR2 LQKENI. The CDR3 bases are TGTGCCAGCTCACCGGGGGTCACTGAGCAGTTCTTC. This translates into CASSPGVTEQFF.

The genes are TRBV7-9 and TRBJ2-3; 8 bases map to TRBD1. The junction had 7 bases not matched to a gene; V was cut back by 5 bases and J by 6 bases. The CDR3 runs to 14 residues. Germline-derived CDR1 and CDR2 are SEHNR and FQNEAQ (reference sequence). CDR3 coding DNA: TGTGCCAGCAGCCCAGGACAGGGAGTGGATACGCAGTATTTT. This codes for CASSPGQGVDTQYF.

The chain uses TRBV29-1 and TRBJ2-1; possibly TRBD2 for D (6 bases). Between the trimmed V and J ends, which lost 4 bases and 5 bases, there was a span of 18 bases. CDR1 is SQVTM and CDR2 is ANQGSEA in the germline V gene. The CDR3 is 15 amino acids. The CDR3 DNA reads TGCAGCGTTGTCCTCCCTGGCAGGGAGGACAATGAGCAGTTCTTC. It specifies CSVVLPGREDNEQFF.

Turning to this clone: The sample holds other DNA sequences that translate to the same CDR3. The chain combines TRBV27 with TRBJ2-7; 8 positions match TRBD2. V shed 3 bases, J shed 3 bases, and the junction held 4 bases outside the gene matches. CDR1 and CDR2 (germline): MNHEY, SMNVEV (reference sequence). This CDR3 is 14 amino acids long. CDR3 DNA: TGTGCCAGCAGTTTGAGGGGGACTAGCTACGAGCAGTACTTC. Residues: CASSLRGTSYEQYF.

The V call is TRBV2, the J call TRBJ2-3; D might be TRBD2 (5 bases). The CDR3 runs 13 residues. V was clipped by 8 bases and J by 3 bases, with 12 bases between them. The germline CDR1 and CDR2 sequences are SNHLY and FYNNEI. In nucleotides, the CDR3 is TGTGCCAGCGAGGGTGGGGTGACAGATACGCAGTATTTT. Protein: CASEGGVTDTQYF.

This rearrangement joins TRBV9 to TRBJ2-2, with no clear D. This CDR3 contains 13 residues. Germline CDR1 SGDLS, CDR2 YYNGEE. V shed 7 bases and J shed 1 base, with 8 bases lying between them. CDR3 coding DNA: TGTGCCAGCGGCAGGAAGAACACCGGGGAGCTGTTTTTT. Protein product: CASGRKNTGELFF.

The chain employs TRBV27 and TRBJ2-2; 8 bases align to TRBD1. Germline-derived CDR1 and CDR2 are MNHEY and SMNVEV (reference sequence). The CDR3 is made up of 16 amino acids. Germline trimming cut 3 bases from V and 1 base from J; bases unmatched to any gene: 4. CDR3 residues: CASSFGGQGNTGELFF. The CDR3 bases are TGTGCCAGCAGTTTTGGAGGACAGGGGAACACCGGGGAGCTGTTTTTT.

Concerning this clone itself: This CDR3 is also generated by other DNA sequences in the sample. This sequence joins TRBV5-6 and TRBJ2-7, with 9 bases lining up with TRBD1. The CDR3 extends over 13 amino acids. With 4 bases clipped from V and 1 base from J, the junction kept 0 bases outside the gene matches. Germline CDR1 and CDR2: SGHDT and YYEEEE. The CDR3 region is CASSGQGSYEQYF. The CDR3 coding sequence is TGTGCCAGCAGCGGACAGGGGTCCTACGAGCAGTACTTC.

The chain links TRBV5-4 to TRBJ2-7, with 9 bases that match TRBD1. The CDR3 is made up of 15 amino acids. The germline V gene encodes CDR1 SGHNT and CDR2 YYREEE (reference sequence). The V gene end was trimmed by 4 bases and the J gene end by 4 bases; junction bases not matched to a gene: 9. Written as DNA, the CDR3 is TGTGCCAGCAGCCTCGGGGACAGGGTTGTTTACGAGCAGTACTTC. This gives the protein CASSLGDRVVYEQYF. The full variable domain, completed using reference TRBV5-4 and TRBJ2-7, is ETGVTQSPTHLIKTRGQQVTLRCSSQSGHNTVSWYQQALGQGPQFIFQYYREEENGRGNFPPRFSGLQFPNYSSELNVNALELDDSALYLCASSLGDRVVYEQYFGPGTRLTVT.

This clone was found a few times. This rearrangement joins TRBV10-3 to TRBJ1-5; D not resolved. V shed 4 bases and J shed 2 bases, with 6 bases lying between them. CDR1 is ENHRY, CDR2 SYGVKD, per germline. CDR3 length: 13 amino acids. The CDR3, as DNA: TGTGCCATCAGTGGTCAGGGCAATCAGCCCCAGCATTTT. Protein product: CAISGQGNQPQHF.

This rearrangement joins TRBV27 to TRBJ1-1; the D gene is possibly TRBD1 (6 bases). In germline, CDR1 is MNHEY, CDR2 SMNVEV (reference sequence). Trimming took 6 bases from V and 4 from J, leaving 12 bases between them. The CDR3 runs 13 residues. CDR3 DNA: TGTGCCAGCAGGTTACAGGGAGGCACTGAAGCTTTCTTT. This encodes CASRLQGGTEAFF.

The chain carries TRBV6-1 and TRBJ2-7, with D unresolved. Germline assignment: CDR1 MNHNS and CDR2 SASEGT. The CDR3 runs 14 residues. The V end lost 0 bases, the J end lost 6 bases, and 12 bases lay between the germline ends. The CDR3 loop reads CASSEALVFGEQYF. The CDR3 DNA sequence: TGTGCCAGCAGTGAAGCCCTAGTGTTTGGCGAGCAGTACTTC.

As regards this clone: The identical CDR3 is also encoded by other nucleotide sequences in the sample. The chain joins TRBV29-1 to TRBJ2-1; 10 positions match TRBD2. This CDR3 has 14 amino acids. The trim removed 1 base at V and 5 bases at J, leaving 2 bases unmatched. Germline V lookup: CDR1 SQVTM, CDR2 ANQGSEA. As DNA, the CDR3 is TGCAGCGTTGAAGGGCTAGCGGGGGACAATGAGCAGTTCTTC. Protein product: CSVEGLAGDNEQFF.

The chain joins TRBV9 to TRBJ1-6, with D perhaps TRBD1 (5 bases). In germline, CDR1 is SGDLS, CDR2 YYNGEE. The CDR3 runs to 14 residues. Deletions cut 4 bases from V and 4 bases from J, with 9 bases between. The CDR3 loop is CASSQQGYNSPLHF. Written as DNA, the CDR3 is TGTGCCAGCAGCCAGCAGGGTTATAATTCACCCCTCCACTTT.

The rearrangement uses TRBV7-3 and TRBJ1-1; possible D gene TRBD1, 5 bases. The ends were cut back, 5 bases at V and 5 bases at J, with 12 bases in the middle. This CDR3 has 13 residues. Per germline, CDR1 SGHTA and CDR2 FQGTGA. CDR3 sequence (DNA): TGTGCCAGCAGCCCCGACGGGGGGACTGAAGCTTTCTTT. Translation: CASSPDGGTEAFF. Full variable domain (remainder filled in from reference TRBV7-3 and TRBJ1-1): GAGVSQTPSNKVTEKGKYVELRCDPISGHTALYWYRQSLGQGPEFLIYFQGTGAADDSGLPNDRFFAVRPEGSVSTLKIQRTERGDSAVYLCASSPDGGTEAFFGQGTRLTVV.

The chain is built from TRBV6-1 and TRBJ1-2; 7 bases agree with TRBD1. Looked up from germline, CDR1 is MNHNS and CDR2 is SASEGT. With 3 bases clipped from V and 3 bases from J, the junction kept 7 bases outside the gene matches. This CDR3 has 15 residues. The chain's CDR3 is CASSEDPTGYYGYTF. Here the CDR3 DNA reads TGTGCCAGCAGTGAGGATCCGACAGGGTACTATGGCTACACCTTC.

Details on this clone: This sample also contains other DNA sequences that code for the same CDR3. V and J are TRBV7-9 and TRBJ2-3; no reliable D call. The CDR3 length is 12 residues. With 1 base removed from V and 5 bases from J, the gap between germline ends came to 4 bases. Germline V gene data show CDR1 as SEHNR and CDR2 as FQNEAQ (reference sequence). DNA of the CDR3: TGTGCCAGCAGCTTAGGAAGAGATACGCAGTATTTT. It encodes CASSLGRDTQYF.

V usage is TRBV15 and J usage is TRBJ2-7; 7 bases align to TRBD1. CDR3 size: 12 residues. Trimming took 3 bases from V and 5 from J; bases not matched to a gene: 1. CDR1 and CDR2 from the germline V gene are LNHNV and YYDKDF (reference sequence). DNA for the CDR3: TGTGCCACCAGCAGGACAGGGAACGAGCAGTACTTC. This sequence encodes CATSRTGNEQYF.

A remark on this clone: The same CDR3 also results from other DNA sequences found in this sample. V is TRBV7-9 and J is TRBJ1-5; D is uncertain. The CDR3 consists of 14 residues. Trimming removed 1 base at V and 1 base at J, with 5 bases between. CDR1 SEHNR and CDR2 FQNEAQ come from the germline V gene (reference sequence). For the CDR3, the DNA is TGTGCCAGCAGCTTAGGGTTCAGCAATCAGCCCCAGCATTTT. Its translation: CASSLGFSNQPQHF. The whole variable domain, remainder taken from reference TRBV7-9 and TRBJ1-5, is DTGVSQNPRHKITKRGQNVTFRCDPISEHNRLYWYRQTLGQGPEFLTYFQNEAQLEKSRLLSDRFSAERPKGSFSTLEIQRTEQGDSAMYLCASSLGFSNQPQHFGDGTRLSIL.

The V call is TRBV18, the J call TRBJ2-7; 14 nucleotides match TRBD2. This CDR3 is built from 18 residues. Germline V gene lookup returns CDR1 KGHSH and CDR2 LQKENI. V trimming: 2 bases; J trimming: 4 bases; junction bases outside the gene matches: 10. CDR3: CASSPNGLAGGFPYEQYF. CDR3 DNA: TGTGCCAGCTCACCAAACGGACTAGCGGGAGGCTTCCCGTACGAGCAGTACTTC.